What follows are 13 T cell receptor beta chains derived from one specimen sequenced in a study of CD8+ T cells in alopecia areata. Extraction and reverse transcription of RNA yielded cDNA as the sequencing template. Clones were sequenced by immunoSEQ multiplex PCR, and TCRdb holds only the in-frame ones, with some missing. The sample carries 170,000 or so clones, over 55% recorded once. The material sequenced was CD4+ T cells sorted from blood, taken at week 0. The receptors were gathered from a human donor with alopecia areata.

This clone was seen a handful of times. The chain joins TRBV9 to TRBJ2-1; maybe TRBD1 (6 bases). CDR3 length: 14 amino acids. The V gene's germline CDR1 is SGDLS and CDR2 YYNGEE. Trimming left V 4 bases short and J 2 bases short, with 10 bases between. CDR3 in amino acids: CASSPRTAYNEQFF. The CDR3 DNA sequence: TGTGCCAGCAGCCCGCGGACAGCCTACAATGAGCAGTTCTTC.

This clone has a single count. The chain combines TRBV19 with TRBJ2-7; 8 nucleotides align to TRBD1. Unmatched junction bases numbered 2, after V lost 8 bases and J lost 5 bases. This CDR3 contains 11 residues. Looked up from germline, CDR1 is LNHDA and CDR2 is SQIVND (reference sequence). The CDR3 sequence is CASGQGHEQYF. CDR3 bases: TGTGCCAGTGGACAGGGCCACGAGCAGTACTTC. The complete variable domain, with remaining parts taken from reference TRBV19 and TRBJ2-7, reads DGGITQSPKYLFRKEGQNVTLSCEQNLNHDAMYWYRQDPGQGLRLIYYSQIVNDFQKGDIAEGYSVSREKKESFPLTVTSAQKNPTAFYLCASGQGHEQYFGPGTRLTVT.

The chain uses TRBV29-1 and TRBJ1-2; TRBD1 agrees at 7 bases. CDR1 and CDR2 from the germline V gene are SQVTM and ANQGSEA. The CDR3 totals 13 residues. V dropped 6 bases and J dropped 5; count of bases not matched to a gene: 9. CDR3 sequence reads: CSVGQEKPYGYTF. CDR3 in DNA: TGCAGCGTCGGACAGGAGAAGCCTTATGGCTACACCTTC.

V usage is TRBV4-3 and J usage is TRBJ1-1; the D gene is possibly TRBD1 (6 bases). Germline loops: CDR1 LGHNA, CDR2 YSLEER. The length of the CDR3 is 15 residues. The V end was cut by 0 bases, the J end by 3 bases, with 11 bases between. CDR3 sequence (DNA): TGCGCCAGCAGCCAAGATCGGGGGGCCGACACTGAAGCTTTCTTT. Amino acid sequence: CASSQDRGADTEAFF.

CDR3 residues: CASSPGRGNQPQHF. The CDR3 DNA sequence: TGTGCCAGCAGCCCAGGGAGGGGCAATCAGCCCCAGCATTTT. The J gene is TRBJ1-5, the V gene TRBV6-5; possibly TRBD1 for D (5 bases). The V and J ends lost 6 bases and 2 bases respectively, with 11 bases between them. Germline-derived CDR1 and CDR2 are MNHEY and SVGAGI. The CDR3 covers 14 residues.

The V call is TRBV29-1, the J call TRBJ1-1; possibly TRBD1 for D (5 bases). Trimming cost V 4 bases and J 1 base, with 7 bases left between them. CDR3 length: 12 residues. Germline CDR1 and CDR2: SQVTM and ANQGSEA. The DNA for the CDR3 is TGCAGCGTTGGGGGGAGGAACACTGAAGCTTTCTTT. Amino acids: CSVGGRNTEAFF.

V is TRBV29-1 and J is TRBJ2-5, with a possible D match to TRBD2 (6 bases). Germline CDR1 is SQVTM and CDR2 is ANQGSEA. CDR3 size: 13 residues. Trimming cost V 7 bases and J 0 bases, with 12 bases left between them. The CDR3 sequence is CSAGGSYQETQYF. CDR3 sequence (DNA): TGCAGCGCTGGGGGGTCGTACCAAGAGACCCAGTACTTC.

The CDR3 loop reads CASSHREDTEAFF. The CDR3 DNA reads as TGTGCCAGCAGCCACAGGGAGGACACTGAAGCTTTCTTT. The V gene is TRBV27, the J gene TRBJ1-1, with TRBD1 as a possible D gene (6 bases). This CDR3 comprises 13 residues. The germline V gene has CDR1 MNHEY and CDR2 SMNVEV (reference sequence). Deletions cut 6 bases from V and 3 bases from J, with 11 bases between.

Details on this clone: Sequence at one end of the junction differs from germline and may be a read error. This CDR3 is CLDRGYEQYF. The CDR3 DNA follows: TGCCTGGACAGGGGGTACGAGCAGTACTTC. V usage is TRBV5-7 and J usage is TRBJ2-7; 10 bases map to TRBD1. TRBV5-7 is an ORF, and what it does is uncertain. This CDR3 spans 10 amino acids.

This chain uses TRBV6-4 with TRBJ2-3, with 8 bases lining up with TRBD2. Germline-derived CDR1 and CDR2 are MRHNA and SNTAGT. J lost 2 bases, V lost 0 bases, and 1 base had no gene match. The CDR3 has 15 residues. The DNA for the CDR3 is TGTGCCAGCAGTGACTCCGGGGGGGCCACAGATACGCAGTATTTT. Its protein product is CASSDSGGATDTQYF.

The V and J genes are TRBV5-1 and TRBJ1-1; weak D call: TRBD1 (5 bases). With 0 bases removed from V and 8 bases from J, the gap between germline ends came to 11 bases. The CDR3 has 13 residues. Germline V gives CDR1 SGHRS, CDR2 YFSETQ. In DNA, the CDR3 is TGCGCCAGCAGCTTGGATTTTGCAGGGGAAGCTTTCTTT. Translating gives CASSLDFAGEAFF.

In this sample, this clone turned up a few times. The chain couples TRBV30 to TRBJ2-1, with D unclear. CDR3 length equals 11 residues. V was trimmed by 4 bases and J by 8 bases, leaving 9 bases between them. Germline V CDR1 and CDR2: GTSNPN, SVGIG (reference sequence). The CDR3 DNA reads TGTGCCTGGAACTCCCCAGATGAGCAGTTCTTC. It is translated as CAWNSPDEQFF.

This chain links TRBV5-1 with TRBJ2-1; 9 nucleotides align to TRBD2. V shed 0 bases, J shed 0 bases, and the junction held 4 bases outside the gene matches. The CDR3 runs to 17 residues. Germline V gene data show CDR1 as SGHRS and CDR2 as YFSETQ. The CDR3 loop is CASSLEGAGGSYNEQFF. The CDR3 nucleotides read TGCGCCAGCAGCTTGGAGGGAGCGGGGGGCTCCTACAATGAGCAGTTCTTC.